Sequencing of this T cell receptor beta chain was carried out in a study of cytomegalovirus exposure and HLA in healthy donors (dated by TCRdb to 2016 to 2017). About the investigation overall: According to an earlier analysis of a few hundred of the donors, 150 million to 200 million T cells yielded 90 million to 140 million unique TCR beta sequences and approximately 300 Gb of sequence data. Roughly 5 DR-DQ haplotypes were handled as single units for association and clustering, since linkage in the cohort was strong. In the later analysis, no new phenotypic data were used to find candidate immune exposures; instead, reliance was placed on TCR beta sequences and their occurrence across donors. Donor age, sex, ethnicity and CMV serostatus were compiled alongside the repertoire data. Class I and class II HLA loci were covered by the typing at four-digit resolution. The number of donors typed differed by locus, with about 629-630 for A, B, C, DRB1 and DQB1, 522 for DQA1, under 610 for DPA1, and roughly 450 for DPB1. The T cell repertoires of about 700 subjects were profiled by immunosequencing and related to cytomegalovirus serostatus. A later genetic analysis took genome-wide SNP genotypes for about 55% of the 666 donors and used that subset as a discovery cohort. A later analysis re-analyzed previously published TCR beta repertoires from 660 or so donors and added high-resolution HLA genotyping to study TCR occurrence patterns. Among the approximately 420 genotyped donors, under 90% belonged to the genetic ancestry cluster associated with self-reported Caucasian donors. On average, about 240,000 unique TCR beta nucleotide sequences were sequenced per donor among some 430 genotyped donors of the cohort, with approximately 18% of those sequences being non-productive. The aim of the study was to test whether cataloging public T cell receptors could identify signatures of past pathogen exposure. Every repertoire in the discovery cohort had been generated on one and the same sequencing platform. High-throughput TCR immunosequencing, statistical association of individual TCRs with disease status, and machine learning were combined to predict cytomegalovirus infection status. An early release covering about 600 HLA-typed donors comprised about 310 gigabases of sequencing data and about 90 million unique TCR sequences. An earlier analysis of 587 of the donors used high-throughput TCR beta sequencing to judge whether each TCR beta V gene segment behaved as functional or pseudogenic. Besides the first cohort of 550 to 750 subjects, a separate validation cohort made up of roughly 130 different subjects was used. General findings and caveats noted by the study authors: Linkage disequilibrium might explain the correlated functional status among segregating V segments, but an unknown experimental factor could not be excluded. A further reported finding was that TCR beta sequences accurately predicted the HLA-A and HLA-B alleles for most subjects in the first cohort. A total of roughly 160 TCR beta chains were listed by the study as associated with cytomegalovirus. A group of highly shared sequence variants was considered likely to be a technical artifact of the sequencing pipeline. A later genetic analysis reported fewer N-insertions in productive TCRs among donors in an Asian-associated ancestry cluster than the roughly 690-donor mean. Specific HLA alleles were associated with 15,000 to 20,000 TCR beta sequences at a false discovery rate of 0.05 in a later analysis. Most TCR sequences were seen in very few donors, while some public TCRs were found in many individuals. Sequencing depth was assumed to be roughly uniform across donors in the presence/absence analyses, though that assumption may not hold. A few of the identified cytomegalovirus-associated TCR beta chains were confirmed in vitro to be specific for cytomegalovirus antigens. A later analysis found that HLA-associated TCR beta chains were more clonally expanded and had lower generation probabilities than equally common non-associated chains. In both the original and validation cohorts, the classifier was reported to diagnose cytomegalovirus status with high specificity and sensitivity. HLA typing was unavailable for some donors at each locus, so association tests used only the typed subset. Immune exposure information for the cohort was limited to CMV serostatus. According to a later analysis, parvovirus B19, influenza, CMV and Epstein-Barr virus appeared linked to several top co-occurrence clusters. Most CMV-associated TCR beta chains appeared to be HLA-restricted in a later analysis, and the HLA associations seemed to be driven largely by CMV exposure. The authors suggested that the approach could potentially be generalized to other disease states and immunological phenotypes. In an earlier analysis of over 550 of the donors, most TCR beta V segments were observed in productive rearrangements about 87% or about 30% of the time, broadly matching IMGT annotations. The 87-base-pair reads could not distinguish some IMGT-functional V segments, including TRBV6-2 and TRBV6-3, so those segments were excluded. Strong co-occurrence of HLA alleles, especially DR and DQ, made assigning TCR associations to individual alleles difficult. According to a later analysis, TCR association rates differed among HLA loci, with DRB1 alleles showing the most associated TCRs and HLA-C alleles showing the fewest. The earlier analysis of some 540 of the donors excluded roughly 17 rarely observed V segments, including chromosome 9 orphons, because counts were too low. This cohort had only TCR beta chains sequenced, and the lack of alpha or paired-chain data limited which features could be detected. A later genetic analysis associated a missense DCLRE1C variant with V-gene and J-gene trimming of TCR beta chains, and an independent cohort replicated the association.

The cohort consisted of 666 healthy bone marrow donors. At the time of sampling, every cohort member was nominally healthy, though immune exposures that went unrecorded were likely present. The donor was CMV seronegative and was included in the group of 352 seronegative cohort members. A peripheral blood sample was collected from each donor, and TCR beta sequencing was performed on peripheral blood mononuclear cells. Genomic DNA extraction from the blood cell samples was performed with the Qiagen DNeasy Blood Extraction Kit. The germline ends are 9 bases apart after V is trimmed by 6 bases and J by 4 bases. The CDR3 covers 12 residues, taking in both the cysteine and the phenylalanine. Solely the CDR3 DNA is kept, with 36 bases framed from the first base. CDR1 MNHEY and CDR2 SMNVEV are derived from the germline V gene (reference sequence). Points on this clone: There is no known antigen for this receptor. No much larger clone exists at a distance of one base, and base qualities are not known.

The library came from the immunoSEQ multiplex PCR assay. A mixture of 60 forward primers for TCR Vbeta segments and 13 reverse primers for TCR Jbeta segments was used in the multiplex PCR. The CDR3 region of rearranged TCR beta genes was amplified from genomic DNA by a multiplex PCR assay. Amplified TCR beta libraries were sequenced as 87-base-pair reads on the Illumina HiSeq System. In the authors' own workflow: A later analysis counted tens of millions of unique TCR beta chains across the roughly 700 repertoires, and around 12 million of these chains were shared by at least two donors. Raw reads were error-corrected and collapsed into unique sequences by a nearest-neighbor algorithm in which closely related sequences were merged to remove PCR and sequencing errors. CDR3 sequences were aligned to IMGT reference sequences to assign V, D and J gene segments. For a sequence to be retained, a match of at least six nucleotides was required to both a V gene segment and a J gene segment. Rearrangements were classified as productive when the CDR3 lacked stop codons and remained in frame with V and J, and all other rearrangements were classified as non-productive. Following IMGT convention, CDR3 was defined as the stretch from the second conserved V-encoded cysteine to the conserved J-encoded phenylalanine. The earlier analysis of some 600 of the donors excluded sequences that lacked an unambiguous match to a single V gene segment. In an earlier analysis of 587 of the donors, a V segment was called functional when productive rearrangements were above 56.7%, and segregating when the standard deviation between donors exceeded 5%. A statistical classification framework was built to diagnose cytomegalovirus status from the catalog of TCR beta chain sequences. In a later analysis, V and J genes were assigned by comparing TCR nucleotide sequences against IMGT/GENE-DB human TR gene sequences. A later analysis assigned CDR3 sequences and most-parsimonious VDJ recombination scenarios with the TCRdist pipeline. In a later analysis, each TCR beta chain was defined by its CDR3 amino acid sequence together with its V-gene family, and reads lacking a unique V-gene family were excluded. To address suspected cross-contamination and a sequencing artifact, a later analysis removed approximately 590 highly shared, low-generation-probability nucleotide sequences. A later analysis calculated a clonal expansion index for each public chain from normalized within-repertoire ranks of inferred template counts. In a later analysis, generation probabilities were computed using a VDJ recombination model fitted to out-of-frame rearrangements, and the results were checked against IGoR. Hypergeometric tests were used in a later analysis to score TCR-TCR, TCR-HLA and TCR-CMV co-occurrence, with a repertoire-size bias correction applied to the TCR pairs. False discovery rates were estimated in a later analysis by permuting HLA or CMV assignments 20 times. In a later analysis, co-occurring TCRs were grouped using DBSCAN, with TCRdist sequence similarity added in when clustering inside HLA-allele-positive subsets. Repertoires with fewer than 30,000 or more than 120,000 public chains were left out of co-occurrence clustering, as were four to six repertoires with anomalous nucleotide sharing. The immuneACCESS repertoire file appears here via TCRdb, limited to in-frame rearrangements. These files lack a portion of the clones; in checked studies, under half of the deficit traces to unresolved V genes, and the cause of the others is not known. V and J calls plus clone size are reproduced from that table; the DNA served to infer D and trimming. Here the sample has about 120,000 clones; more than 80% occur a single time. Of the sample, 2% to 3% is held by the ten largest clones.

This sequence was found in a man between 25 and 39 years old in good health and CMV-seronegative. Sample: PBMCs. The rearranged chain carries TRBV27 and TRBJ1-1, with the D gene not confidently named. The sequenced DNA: TGTGCCAGCAGGGCGGGCGGCACTGAAGCTTTCTTT. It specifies CASRAGGTEAFF.